These 10 T cell receptor beta chains came from one sample sequenced in a study of regulatory T cells in long-lasting Graves disease. Relying on iRepertoire HTBI primers and Arm-PCR of CDR3 regions, the team built TCR beta libraries. Via MiXCR, TCRdb re-called the multiplex PCR reads, giving one row per CDR3 protein. The table lists over 650,000 distinct CDR3 sequences, roughly 30% of them singletons. As to time point: persistent/refractory GD, antithyroid drugs over 5 years with positive TRAb. PBMCs were the source of the RNA used for TCR sequencing. The sequenced sample was peripheral blood mononuclear cells (PBMCs), obtained when the disease was refractory, from a patient treated with antithyroid drugs. Source of these receptors: a female donor with Graves disease.

This rearrangement joins TRBV2 to TRBJ1-5; a weak D match, TRBD1 (6 bases). The CDR3 extends over 13 amino acids. Germline CDR1 is SNHLY and CDR2 is FYNNEI. V was shortened by 2 bases and J by 7 bases, with 9 bases between the two germline ends. DNA for the CDR3: TGTGCCAGCAGTGAAAGGGGGGGCCAGCCCCAGCATTTT. Translating it yields CASSERGGQPQHF.

This chain connects TRBV27 to TRBJ1-2; 7 nucleotides align to TRBD1. The CDR3 is 13 residues long. V lost 4 bases, J lost 8 bases, and 7 bases stayed unmatched. Germline lookup yields CDR1 MNHEY and CDR2 SMNVEV (reference sequence). The CDR3 sequence: CASSWDRGLGYTF. CDR3 sequence (DNA): TGTGCCAGCAGTTGGGACAGAGGGCTAGGCTACACCTTC.

The V gene is TRBV19, the J gene TRBJ1-5; unclear D gene. This CDR3 region has 14 residues. V was clipped by 4 bases and J by 9 bases, with 16 bases between them. CDR1 is LNHDA, CDR2 SQIVND, per germline (reference sequence). The CDR3 DNA reads as TGTGCCAGTAGTACGGAACGCCCGGGTCGGCCCCAGCATTTT. Translation: CASSTERPGRPQHF.

The table lists this clonotype with a few counts. The V and J genes are TRBV6-1 and TRBJ1-6; a weak D match, TRBD1 (5 bases). The germline CDR1 and CDR2 sequences are MNHNS and SASEGT. V lost 6 bases and J 14 bases, leaving 20 bases between the germline ends. There are 14 residues in the CDR3. This chain's CDR3 is CASSRPGPMGALHF. The CDR3 DNA reads TGTGCCAGCAGCCGCCCGGGGCCTATGGGGGCCCTCCACTTT.

This chain joins TRBV29-1 and TRBJ1-1, with 10 bases identical to TRBD1. The CDR3 is 12 amino acids. The germline CDR1 and CDR2 sequences are SQVTM and ANQGSEA. The V and J ends lost 5 bases and 6 bases, in that order; junction bases with no gene match: 3. The CDR3 coding sequence is TGCAGCGTTAGGACAGGGGGTCCTGAAGCTTTCTTT. Protein product: CSVRTGGPEAFF.

J is TRBJ2-5 and V is TRBV7-9; D is uncertain. The CDR3 length is 14 residues. Germline CDR1 and CDR2: SEHNR and FQNEAQ (reference sequence). Trimming took off 1 base at V and 4 bases at J, with 10 bases between the two ends. The CDR3 spells CASSLGVSPETQYF. The CDR3 bases are TGTGCCAGCAGCTTAGGTGTTAGCCCAGAGACCCAGTACTTC.

The chain couples TRBV20-1 to TRBJ1-5, with D maybe TRBD1 (6 bases). The CDR3 is made up of 14 amino acids. V was clipped by 0 bases and J by 6 bases, with 12 bases between them. The germline gives CDR1 DFQATT, CDR2 SNEGSKA (reference sequence). Here the CDR3 reads CSARDRGSGQPQHF. The CDR3 nucleotides read TGCAGTGCTAGAGATAGGGGGAGTGGTCAGCCCCAGCATTTT.

This clonotype has a handful of counts. V usage is TRBV27 and J usage is TRBJ1-5; maybe TRBD1 (5 bases). The germline V gene has CDR1 MNHEY and CDR2 SMNVEV (reference sequence). V was cut by 5 bases and J by 9 bases, with 11 bases left in between. The CDR3 is 12 amino acids. CDR3 DNA sequence: TGTGCCAGCAGTATGATCGGGGGGCCCCAGCATTTT. Encoded protein: CASSMIGGPQHF.

This clonotype was detected a few times. This rearrangement joins TRBV29-1 to TRBJ2-6; TRBD1 matches 8 bases. V shed 7 bases, J shed 0 bases, and the junction held 14 bases outside the gene matches. Looked up from germline, CDR1 is SQVTM and CDR2 is ANQGSEA. The CDR3 loop spans 18 amino acids. CDR3 in DNA: TGCAGCGCGTTGATCCGGGACAGGAACGACTCTGGGGCCAACGTCCTGACTTTC. Translated: CSALIRDRNDSGANVLTF.

The V and J genes are TRBV27 and TRBJ1-2; D might be TRBD1 (6 bases). Germline V gene sequence: CDR1 MNHEY, CDR2 SMNVEV (reference sequence). CDR3 length: 14 residues. V lost 3 bases, J lost 8 bases, and 16 bases lay in between. The DNA of the CDR3 is TGTGCCAGCAGTTTGGGGGGGGGCGTTGGAGGCTACACCTTC. This translates into CASSLGGGVGGYTF.